Detailed here is one T cell receptor beta chain. The clone's antigen remains unknown. No per-base quality is available; no much larger clone lies one base away. This entry belongs to a study of T cell changes during pregnancy in multiple sclerosis (dated by TCRdb to between 2018 and 2020). About the study as a whole: In women with multiple sclerosis, the researchers looked at how the T cell repertoire shifted as pregnancy progressed.

The library was built by means of the immunoSEQ multiplex PCR assay. In TCRdb, the immuneACCESS table is reduced to in-frame sequences with V and J assigned. These tables do not hold every clone; where another copy was compared, an unresolved V gene accounts for under half, and the others remain unexplained. The sample records under 80,000 clones, approximately 94% of which are singletons. The ten largest make up about 0.6% of the sample. V is pruned by 2 bases and J by 5 bases, leaving 0 bases of the junction without a gene match. From cysteine to phenylalanine, the CDR3 is 14 amino acids long. Here the CDR3 DNA is all that survives: 42 bases in frame from base 1. Per the germline V gene, SGHTA is the CDR1 and FQGTGA is the CDR2.

Sample: peripheral blood, taken in the third trimester of pregnancy. The source is a female donor with multiple sclerosis, enrolled in a pregnancy study. This sequence uses TRBV7-3 and TRBJ2-2; the junction holds 9 bases that match TRBD1. The DNA is TGTGCCAGCAGCTTAGGGACAGGGACCGGGGAGCTGTTTTTT. This is translated as CASSLGTGTGELFF.